This T cell receptor (beta chain) was sequenced in a study of patients and donors after allogeneic stem cell transplantation. This clonotype was seen a few times. TCRdb analysed the RT-PCR reads with MiXCR anew, one entry per CDR3 protein. The data show roughly 880,000 distinct CDR3 sequences, 18% seen once. The CDR3 runs 16 residues. The V and J ends lost 3 bases and 4 bases, in that order; junction bases with no gene match: 10. The germline V gene has CDR1 SGHRS and CDR2 YFSETQ. Sequencing was performed on blood, either unsorted or a sorted T cell fraction (not recorded which). This clonotype was sampled from a human donor who was either an allogeneic HSCT recipient or a stem cell or donor lymphocyte infusion donor (not recorded which). It is not recorded whose cells these are; they may come from a transplant donor. This sequence joins TRBV5-1 and TRBJ1-5, with 7 bases aligning to TRBD1. DNA for the CDR3: TGCGCCAGCAGCTCCCACCCCACAGGGGAAAATCAGCCCCAGCATTTT. It specifies CASSSHPTGENQPQHF.